This TCR beta chain came from a study of metastatic and nonmetastatic thyroid tumors. Study information: Patients with malignant and benign thyroid disease provided blood and tumor or nodule tissue, whose repertoires were compared. Findings of the study overall: The study reportedly found significantly higher TCR beta diversity in malignant thyroid tumors than benign nodules, in blood and tumor.

Of note for this clone: The target antigen is unknown. Different DNA sequences within this sample yield the same CDR3.

The CDR3 is 13 amino acids. V lost 0 bases to trimming and J lost 12 bases, with 13 bases between them. The germline CDR1 and CDR2 sequences are MRHNA and SNTAGT. Among the patients, none had received any treatment before thyroid surgery. In the authors' workflow: CDR3 was compared across clinicopathological groups, and the resulting differences were used to build a distant-metastasis classifier for papillary thyroid cancer. TCRdb reassembled clones from the PCR reads with MiXCR. The V and J calls and clone size come from TCRdb's table, not from the authors' own analysis. Among some 93,000 clones listed, approximately 11% were seen once.

The sequence came from a female donor with papillary thyroid cancer or a benign thyroid nodule (not recorded which). Some clones in this sample may be carry-over from other donors' samples. This chain uses TRBV6-4 with TRBJ2-3; D is ambiguous. Input material: blood. The CDR3 region is CASSDSESSVQYF. The DNA for the CDR3 is TGTGCCAGCAGTGACTCAGAGTCCAGCGTACAGTATTTT.